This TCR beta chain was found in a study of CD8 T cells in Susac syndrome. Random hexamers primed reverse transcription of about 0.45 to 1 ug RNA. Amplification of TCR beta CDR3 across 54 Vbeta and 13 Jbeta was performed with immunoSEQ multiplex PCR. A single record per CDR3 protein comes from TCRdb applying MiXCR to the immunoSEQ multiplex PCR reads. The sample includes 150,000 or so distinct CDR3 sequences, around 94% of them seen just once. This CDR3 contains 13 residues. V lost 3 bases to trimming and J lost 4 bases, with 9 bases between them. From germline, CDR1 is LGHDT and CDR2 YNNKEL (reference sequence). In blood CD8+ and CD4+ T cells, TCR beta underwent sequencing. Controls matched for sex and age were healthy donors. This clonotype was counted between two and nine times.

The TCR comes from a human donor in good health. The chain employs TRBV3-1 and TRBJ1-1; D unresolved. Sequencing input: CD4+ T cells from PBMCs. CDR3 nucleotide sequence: TGTGCCAGCAGCCAGATTAGAGGCACTGAAGCTTTCTTT. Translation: CASSQIRGTEAFF.